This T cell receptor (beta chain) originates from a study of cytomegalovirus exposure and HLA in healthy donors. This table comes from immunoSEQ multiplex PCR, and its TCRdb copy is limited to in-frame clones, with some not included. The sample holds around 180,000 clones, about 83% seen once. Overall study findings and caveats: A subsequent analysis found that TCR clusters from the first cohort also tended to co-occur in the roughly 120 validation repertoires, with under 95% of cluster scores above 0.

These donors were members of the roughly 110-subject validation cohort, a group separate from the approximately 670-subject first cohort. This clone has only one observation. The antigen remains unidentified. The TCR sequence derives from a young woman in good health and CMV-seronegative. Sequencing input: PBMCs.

The CDR3 sequence is CASSDYTGPTGAYSNQPQHF. The DNA of the CDR3 is TGTGCCAGCAGTGACTACACCGGGCCTACAGGGGCGTATAGCAATCAGCCCCAGCATTTT. The chain uses TRBV6-4 and TRBJ1-5; 7 nucleotides agree with TRBD1. There are 20 residues in the CDR3. Germline CDR1 is MRHNA and CDR2 is SNTAGT. The J segment lost 0 bases and the V segment lost 1 base, leaving 15 bases of the junction unmatched.